The rows below give T cell receptor beta chains drawn from one sample of a study of Graves' ophthalmopathy and Graves' hyperthyroidism. TCRdb redid the calling of the multiplex PCR reads with MiXCR, one entry per CDR3 protein. The sample holds 200,000 to 250,000 distinct CDR3 sequences, roughly 21% seen once. The specimen sequenced was peripheral blood. The receptor source for this set is a woman aged 45-59 years with Graves' ophthalmopathy. Each CDR3 is given with its conserved first and last residue. A D gene is named only where the DNA matches it firmly. Not all rows give a size; the values are once, few, many and, for expanded clones, a class.

CDR3,DNA,size,length,J,V,D
CASSFRLAGRQTQYF,TGTGCCAGCAGCTTTAGACTAGCGGGCAGACAGACCCAGTACTTC,many,15,TRBJ2-5,TRBV7-2,TRBD2
CASSRSSGANVLTF,TGTGCCAGCAGCCGATCCTCTGGGGCCAACGTCCTGACTTTC,-,14,TRBJ2-6,TRBV4-2,-
CASGPVRPQETQYF,TGTGCCAGTGGGCCGGTGAGGCCTCAAGAGACCCAGTACTTC,once,14,TRBJ2-5,TRBV19,-
CATSDATGEQGYTF,TGTGCCACCAGTGACGCGACAGGGGAGCAAGGCTACACCTTC,many,14,TRBJ1-2,TRBV24-1,TRBD1
CASSRDGRAMGGELFF,TGTGCCAGCAGTCGCGACGGGAGGGCCATGGGCGGGGAGCTGTTTTTT,-,16,TRBJ2-2,TRBV12-3/TRBV12-4,TRBD2
CSAITGGYGYTF,TGCAGTGCGATAACAGGGGGCTATGGCTACACCTTC,-,12,TRBJ1-2,TRBV20-1,TRBD1
CASSAQTGFEQYF,TGTGCCAGCAGTGCCCAAACAGGGTTCGAGCAGTACTTC,many,13,TRBJ2-7,TRBV27,-
CASGMGARSPLHF,TGTGCCAGCGGGATGGGAGCGAGGTCACCCCTCCACTTT,many,13,TRBJ1-6,TRBV7-3,-
CARQSGTVNTEAFF,TGTGCCCGACAGTCCGGGACGGTGAACACTGAAGCTTTCTTT,many,14,TRBJ1-1,TRBV30,-
CASSVRDYLTDTQYF,TGTGCCAGCAGCGTCCGGGACTACCTCACAGATACGCAGTATTTT,few,15,TRBJ2-3,TRBV7-8,TRBD2
CASTDPGQGKPQHF,TGTGCCAGTACCGATCCGGGACAGGGTAAACCCCAGCATTTT,-,14,TRBJ1-5,TRBV19,TRBD1
CASRLGGSTDTQYF,TGTGCCAGCAGACTCGGGGGAAGCACAGATACGCAGTATTTT,many,14,TRBJ2-3,TRBV11-2,-
CASSGGTSLLHEQYF,TGTGCCAGCAGTGGAGGGACTAGTCTCCTCCACGAGCAGTACTTC,many,15,TRBJ2-7,TRBV6-1,TRBD2
CASSPSAAEAKNIQYF,TGCGCCAGCAGCCCCTCGGCCGCAGAAGCCAAAAACATTCAGTACTTC,many,16,TRBJ2-4,TRBV5-1,-
CASSAQETQYF,TGTGCCAGCAGCGCTCAAGAGACCCAGTACTTC,many,11,TRBJ2-5,TRBV2,-
CASTEAGNYGYTF,TGTGCCAGCACCGAGGCGGGGAACTATGGCTACACCTTC,many,13,TRBJ1-2,TRBV6-5,-
CSTSGRAPETQYF,TGCAGTACAAGCGGGAGGGCCCCAGAGACCCAGTACTTC,many,13,TRBJ2-5,TRBV20-1,TRBD2
CASGLSDGYTEAFF,TGTGCTAGTGGTTTATCCGATGGCTACACTGAAGCTTTCTTT,many,14,TRBJ1-1,TRBV12-5,-
CATSDQTGAEAFF,TGTGCCACCAGTGATCAGACAGGCGCGGAAGCTTTCTTT,many,13,TRBJ1-1,TRBV24-1,-
CASTQLSGPGFGEQYF,TGTGCCAGCACCCAACTTAGCGGGCCGGGGTTTGGGGAGCAGTACTTC,-,16,TRBJ2-7,TRBV7-2,TRBD2
CASGLTDTQYF,TGTGCCAGCGGACTCACAGATACGCAGTATTTT,many,11,TRBJ2-3,TRBV6-2/TRBV6-3,-
CASQGLAGVETQYF,TGTGCCTCTCAGGGACTAGCGGGAGTAGAGACCCAGTACTTC,many,14,TRBJ2-5,TRBV6-1,TRBD2
CASPDSPLHF,TGTGCCAGCCCGGATTCACCCCTCCACTTT,many,10,TRBJ1-6,TRBV6-1,-
CASSSGPNTEAFF,TGTGCCAGCTCGTCGGGGCCGAACACTGAAGCTTTCTTT,-,13,TRBJ1-1,TRBV6-2/TRBV6-3,-
CASSRDRVYGYTF,TGCGCCAGCAGCCGGGACAGGGTTTACGGCTACACCTTC,many,13,TRBJ1-2,TRBV5-1,TRBD1
CASSLGATSLGQPQHF,TGTGCCAGCAGCTTAGGGGCCACCTCCCTGGGTCAGCCCCAGCATTTT,many,16,TRBJ1-5,TRBV7-9,-
CASSLNKGDRGYEQYF,TGTGCCAGCTCACTAAACAAAGGGGACAGGGGCTACGAGCAGTACTTC,few,16,TRBJ2-7,TRBV18,TRBD1
CASTGDHSYNSPLHF,TGTGCCAGTACCGGGGACCACTCCTATAATTCACCCCTCCACTTT,many,15,TRBJ1-6,TRBV19,-
CSARDQGAGRALRRETQYF,TGCAGTGCTAGAGATCAGGGGGCTGGTAGAGCGTTGAGGAGGGAGACCCAGTACTTC,many,19,TRBJ2-5,TRBV20-1,TRBD1
CASRGLAVRETQYF,TGTGCCAGCCGCGGACTAGCGGTGAGGGAGACCCAGTACTTC,many,14,TRBJ2-5,TRBV18,TRBD2
CASSPSRSSGNTIYF,TGTGCCAGCAGCCCCTCTAGAAGCTCTGGAAACACCATATATTTT,many,15,TRBJ1-3,TRBV2,-
CASSLSGPQETQYF,TGTGCCAGCAGCCTCTCCGGACCCCAAGAGACCCAGTACTTC,many,14,TRBJ2-5,TRBV28,-
CASNPRIVAFF,TGTGCCAGCAACCCAAGGATAGTCGCTTTCTTT,many,11,TRBJ1-1,TRBV11-2,-
CASRKAGLETQYF,TGTGCCAGCAGAAAAGCGGGGTTGGAGACCCAGTACTTC,once,13,TRBJ2-5,TRBV12-3/TRBV12-4,TRBD2
CASSLAGRQETQYF,TGCGCCAGCAGCTTGGCCGGGAGGCAAGAGACCCAGTACTTC,many,14,TRBJ2-5,TRBV5-1,TRBD2
CASNTPRRVNYGYTF,TGTGCCAGCAACACCCCGCGTCGGGTTAACTATGGCTACACCTTC,-,15,TRBJ1-2,TRBV28,-
CSASGTSGSQGTGELFF,TGCAGTGCTAGCGGGACTAGCGGGAGTCAAGGCACCGGGGAGCTGTTTTTT,many,17,TRBJ2-2,TRBV20-1,TRBD2
CASRGLSNQPQHF,TGTGCCAGCAGGGGGCTTAGCAATCAGCCCCAGCATTTT,-,13,TRBJ1-5,TRBV12-3/TRBV12-4,-
CASSVTSYEQYF,TGTGCCAGCAGCGTCACTAGCTACGAGCAGTACTTC,-,12,TRBJ2-7,TRBV11-2,-
CASSSGPHPYEQYF,TGTGCCAGCAGTTCGGGGCCTCACCCCTACGAGCAGTACTTC,many,14,TRBJ2-7,TRBV27,-
CASSLAIRGTEAFF,TGTGCCAGCAGCTTAGCAATACGTGGCACTGAAGCTTTCTTT,-,14,TRBJ1-1,TRBV7-9,-
CSATNTVGGYTF,TGCAGTGCTACTAATACCGTGGGCGGCTACACCTTC,many,12,TRBJ1-2,TRBV20-1,-
CASSEALRSSGSTDTQYF,TGTGCCAGCAGTGAAGCGCTTCGATCTAGCGGGAGCACAGATACGCAGTATTTT,few,18,TRBJ2-3,TRBV6-1,TRBD2
CASSETPIIERGEF,TGTGCCAGCAGTGAGACGCCGATCATCGAACGTGGAGAATTC,many,14,TRBJ1-2,TRBV2,-
CASSYSGWEGYTF,TGTGCCAGCAGTTACTCTGGATGGGAAGGCTACACCTTC,-,13,TRBJ1-2,TRBV6-2/TRBV6-3,-
CSARRLAGTGELFF,TGCAGTGCTAGACGCCTAGCGGGGACCGGGGAGCTGTTTTTT,many,14,TRBJ2-2,TRBV20-1,TRBD2
CASSRAAEYGNTIYF,TGCGCCAGCAGCCGAGCGGCCGAGTATGGAAACACCATATATTTT,few,15,TRBJ1-3,TRBV4-1,-
CASRPRGNLVETQYF,TGTGCCAGCAGGCCCAGGGGGAACTTAGTGGAGACCCAGTACTTC,many,15,TRBJ2-5,TRBV27,TRBD1
CATRAHGAPYEQYF,TGTGCCACCAGGGCCCACGGAGCCCCCTACGAGCAGTACTTC,many,14,TRBJ2-7,TRBV6-2/TRBV6-3,-
CASSDGGEWETQYF,TGTGCCAGCAGTGATGGGGGAGAGTGGGAGACCCAGTACTTC,many,14,TRBJ2-5,TRBV6-1,-
CASTGTGYHEQYF,TGTGCCTCGACCGGGACAGGGTACCACGAGCAGTACTTC,many,13,TRBJ2-7,TRBV30,TRBD1
CASSDPGPPGNSPLHF,TGTGCCAGCAGTGACCCCGGGCCCCCGGGGAATTCACCCCTCCACTTT,many,16,TRBJ1-6,TRBV25-1,-
CASRGTGAPNQPQHF,TGTGCCAGCAGGGGGACAGGGGCACCCAATCAGCCCCAGCATTTT,many,15,TRBJ1-5,TRBV16,TRBD1
CASSTDGGVGTEAFF,TGTGCCAGTAGTACAGACGGCGGTGTAGGGACTGAAGCTTTCTTT,many,15,TRBJ1-1,TRBV19,-
CSARGLAGGIQETQYF,TGCAGTGCTAGAGGACTAGCGGGAGGGATCCAAGAGACCCAGTACTTC,many,16,TRBJ2-5,TRBV20-1,TRBD2
CASRPPGRGGAGELFF,TGTGCCAGCAGACCACCTGGACGGGGGGGTGCCGGGGAGCTGTTTTTT,-,16,TRBJ2-2,TRBV27,TRBD2
CASTPQAGGAGAFF,TGTGCCAGCACTCCCCAGGCAGGGGGGGCCGGAGCTTTCTTT,many,14,TRBJ1-1,TRBV7-8,TRBD1
CASSTGRSPLHF,TGTGCCAGCAGTACAGGGCGTTCACCCCTCCACTTT,many,12,TRBJ1-6,TRBV12-3/TRBV12-4,-
CSARAGGGTGELFF,TGCAGCGCCCGTGCTGGGGGCGGGACCGGGGAGCTGTTTTTT,many,14,TRBJ2-2,TRBV29-1,-
CASTHSGRNTEAFF,TGTGCCAGCACCCACTCGGGGCGGAACACTGAAGCTTTCTTT,-,14,TRBJ1-1,TRBV6-2/TRBV6-3,-